These 8 T cell receptor beta chains share one sample of origin, sequenced in a study of cytomegalovirus exposure and HLA in healthy donors. With 60 Vbeta and 13 Jbeta primers, the PCR was carried out. Sequencing used immunoSEQ multiplex PCR; TCRdb keeps in-frame clones, though not all of them. The table includes around 82,000 clones, over 70% detected once. Sequencing was performed on PBMCs. Source of these receptors: a male donor in good health and CMV-seropositive.

A word on this clone: One end of the junction fails to match germline, which may point to a read error. The chain employs TRBV7-7 and TRBJ2-5; D perhaps matches TRBD1 (6 bases). The V gene's germline CDR1 is SSHAT and CDR2 FNYEAQ (reference sequence). The CDR3 spans 15 residues. Here the CDR3 reads CASSPTGIFEETQYF. CDR3 DNA sequence: TGTGCTAGCAGCCCTACAGGGATTTTTGAGGAGACCCAGTACTTC.

Note on this clone: At one of its ends the junction is not consistent with the germline gene, which may arise from a read error. This chain joins TRBV7-9 and TRBJ1-1; D might be TRBD1 (6 bases). The CDR3 is 17 amino acids. The V gene's germline CDR1 is SEHNR and CDR2 FQNEAQ (reference sequence). The CDR3: CSSSPPLGTGMNTEAFF. The DNA of the CDR3 is TGTTCCAGCAGCCCGCCACTCGGAACAGGGATGAACACTGAAGCTTTCTTT.

This clone was seen only a few times. The gene calls are TRBV4-1 and TRBJ2-2; TRBD2 matches 12 bases. The CDR3 runs to 16 residues. V was pared by 3 bases and J by 4 bases, with 3 bases of the junction left unmatched. Germline V lookup: CDR1 MGHRA, CDR2 YSYEKL. For the CDR3, the DNA is TGCGCCAGCAGCCACCGACTAGCGGGAGCCACCGGGGAGCTGTTTTTT. Translating it yields CASSHRLAGATGELFF.

The chain carries TRBV13 and TRBJ1-2; TRBD1 matches at 11 bases. The CDR3 length is 14 residues. Per the germline V gene, CDR1 is PRHDT and CDR2 is FYEKMQ (reference sequence). The V gene end was trimmed by 5 bases and the J gene end by 4 bases; junction bases not matched to a gene: 3. The CDR3 DNA reads TGTGCCAGCAGCCAAGGGACAGGGGGCTATGGCTACACCTTC. Its translation is CASSQGTGGYGYTF.

The CDR3 DNA is TGTGCCAGCAGCTCCCCCGGGACAGGGGGTGATCACAATCAGCCCCAGCATTTT. Translated, it gives CASSSPGTGGDHNQPQHF. This rearrangement joins TRBV27 to TRBJ1-5, with 11 bases fitting TRBD1. The CDR3 sequence is 18 residues long. V gave up 6 bases and J gave up 3 bases; unmatched junction bases: 13. In germline, CDR1 is MNHEY, CDR2 SMNVEV (reference sequence).

The rearrangement joins TRBV7-9 to TRBJ2-1; 8 bases map to TRBD2. CDR1 is SEHNR and CDR2 is FQNEAQ in the germline V gene (reference sequence). The CDR3 consists of 15 residues. After removal of 4 bases from V and 2 bases from J, the junction contained 4 bases not matched to a gene. CDR3 sequence: CASSSGLAAYNEQFF. Written as DNA, the CDR3 is TGTGCCAGCAGCTCCGGACTAGCTGCCTACAATGAGCAGTTCTTC.

This clone was detected only once. The chain employs TRBV4-1 and TRBJ1-2; tentative D call: TRBD1 (6 bases). The germline CDR1 and CDR2 sequences are MGHRA and YSYEKL. CDR3 length: 14 residues. V lost 7 bases and J lost 4, with 16 bases in between. CDR3 coding DNA: TGCGCCAGCACCAAGGTGGGGGCACTCTATGGCTACACCTTC. Translated, it gives CASTKVGALYGYTF.

This rearrangement joins TRBV2 to TRBJ2-6, with D unresolved. The length of the CDR3 is 13 residues. The V end lost 8 bases, the J end lost 0 bases, and 5 bases lay between the germline ends. From germline, CDR1 is SNHLY and CDR2 FYNNEI. CDR3 loop: CASADSGANVLTF. For the CDR3, the DNA is TGTGCCAGCGCAGACTCTGGGGCCAACGTCCTGACTTTC.